Below, 30 T cell receptor beta chains from the same sample are listed, as sequenced in a study of T cells in tuberculosis (dated by TCRdb to the late 2010s). The library came from the immunoSEQ multiplex PCR assay. This is the immuneACCESS table as TCRdb keeps it, with only in-frame sequences that have V and J called. A part of the clones is gone; compared with another copy, unresolved V genes explain less than half, and the rest is unexplained. The sample data list more than 35,000 clones, and around 96% of these were observed just once. The biggest ten clones account for less than 8.5% of the sample. Sequencing was done on a sample of PBMCs. The origin of the receptors is a donor between 10 and 35 years old with latent tuberculosis or without tuberculosis infection.

Concerning this clone: The junction and the germline gene differ at one end; a read error may be behind it. The chain links TRBV7-9 to TRBJ1-2; TRBD1 might be the D (6 bases). CDR1 SEHNR and CDR2 FQNEAQ come from the germline V gene (reference sequence). The CDR3 extends over 13 amino acids. The CDR3 DNA reads as TGCGCCAGCAGCCAAGGGGGTTTCTATGGCTACACCTTC. Amino acid sequence: CASSQGGFYGYTF.

This clone showed up just once. The chain carries TRBV18 and TRBJ1-2; 12 bases agree with TRBD1. CDR3 size: 15 residues. Unmatched junction bases numbered 1, after V lost 2 bases and J lost 3 bases. The germline V gene encodes CDR1 KGHSH and CDR2 LQKENI. For the CDR3, the DNA is TGTGCCAGCTCACCAGGGACAGGGGGCCACTATGGCTACACCTTC. It is translated as CASSPGTGGHYGYTF.

The CDR3 loop reads CASSRGQGNTEAFF. The CDR3 nucleotides are TGTGCCAGCTCACGCGGACAGGGGAACACTGAAGCTTTCTTT. The V and J genes are TRBV18 and TRBJ1-1; 8 bases match TRBD1. Germline CDR1 is KGHSH and CDR2 is LQKENI. The CDR3 has 14 residues. J lost 1 base, V lost 4 bases, and 2 bases had no gene match.

V usage is TRBV11-2 and J usage is TRBJ2-7; D is perhaps TRBD1 (5 bases). Germline CDR1 and CDR2: SGHAT and FQNNGV. Trimming took 5 bases from V and 3 from J, leaving 14 bases between them. This CDR3 is built from 14 residues. DNA for the CDR3: TGTGCCAGCAGCCCTACGCCAGGGCACTACGAGCAGTACTTC. This encodes CASSPTPGHYEQYF.

The chain uses TRBV9 and TRBJ1-2; TRBD1 matches 7 bases. Germline lookup yields CDR1 SGDLS and CDR2 YYNGEE. The CDR3 is 14 amino acids. The J segment lost 5 bases and the V segment lost 0 bases, leaving 4 bases of the junction unmatched. CDR3 bases: TGTGCCAGCAGCGTAGAGGGGGCAGGTTATGGCTACACCTTC. As protein: CASSVEGAGYGYTF.

The genes are TRBV30 and TRBJ1-4, with D uncertain. CDR3 length: 13 residues. Germline CDR1 GTSNPN, CDR2 SVGIG (reference sequence). Trimming left V 2 bases short and J 8 bases short, with 12 bases between. CDR3 DNA sequence: TGTGCCTGGAGTCCCGGAGGTTCGGAAAAACTGTTTTTT. Translating gives CAWSPGGSEKLFF. The full variable domain, with the rest looked up from reference TRBV30 and TRBJ1-4, is SQTIHQWPATLVQPVGSPLSLECTVEGTSNPNLYWYRQAAGRGLQLLFYSVGIGQISSEVPQNLSASRPQDRQFILSSKKLLLSDSGFYLCAWSPGGSEKLFFGSGTQLSVL.

The rearrangement uses TRBV18 and TRBJ1-1, with TRBD1 as a possible D gene (6 bases). Trimming shortened V by 6 bases and J by 1 base, and 15 bases separated the two germline ends. Germline CDR1 and CDR2: KGHSH and LQKENI. The CDR3 is made up of 15 amino acids. The CDR3 nucleotides are TGTGCCAGCTCCCCTATGGGGGCGCCGAACACTGAAGCTTTCTTT. Protein: CASSPMGAPNTEAFF.

This sequence joins TRBV5-8 and TRBJ1-5; D gene uncertain. This CDR3 region has 11 residues. V was cut by 3 bases and J by 10 bases, with 8 bases left in between. Germline CDR1 SGHTS, CDR2 YDEGEE. For the CDR3, the DNA is TGTGCCAGCAGCTGGCGAGGACCCCAGCATTTT. Its protein is CASSWRGPQHF. The variable domain in full, with the rest retrieved from reference TRBV5-8 and TRBJ1-5, is EAGVTQSPTHLIKTRGQQATLRCSPISGHTSVYWYQQALGLGLQFLLWYDEGEERNRGNFPPRFSGRQFPNYSSELNVNALELEDSALYLCASSWRGPQHFGDGTRLSIL.

This rearrangement joins TRBV18 to TRBJ1-2, with D possibly being TRBD1 (6 bases). V was cut by 6 bases and J by 5 bases, with 19 bases left in between. This CDR3 has 15 amino acids. Germline loops: CDR1 KGHSH, CDR2 LQKENI. Here the CDR3 DNA reads TGTGCCAGCTCCCTACTCAACACAGGGTCTTATGGCTACACCTTC. It yields the protein CASSLLNTGSYGYTF.

The gene calls are TRBV15 and TRBJ2-7, with 9 bases that match TRBD2. The CDR3 has 14 residues. V dropped 5 bases and J dropped 7; count of bases not matched to a gene: 9. Germline CDR1 is LNHNV and CDR2 is YYDKDF (reference sequence). The CDR3 reads CATSRAGGGVEQYF. For the CDR3, the DNA is TGTGCCACCAGCCGAGCGGGAGGAGGTGTTGAGCAGTACTTC. The full variable domain, in which reference TRBV15 and TRBJ2-7 provide the parts outside the CDR3, is DAMVIQNPRYQVTQFGKPVTLSCSQTLNHNVMYWYQQKSSQAPKLLFHYYDKDFNNEADTPDNFQSRRPNTSFCFLDIRSPGLGDTAMYLCATSRAGGGVEQYFGPGTRLTVT.

A single count supports this clone. The chain links TRBV19 to TRBJ1-2; D is unclear. Germline V lookup: CDR1 LNHDA, CDR2 SQIVND (reference sequence). There are 14 residues in the CDR3. With 1 base removed from V and 3 bases from J, the gap between germline ends came to 9 bases. The CDR3 is CASSIGQDYYGYTF. CDR3 sequence (DNA): TGTGCCAGTAGTATAGGGCAGGACTACTATGGCTACACCTTC.

This chain links TRBV6-1 with TRBJ2-7, with 9 bases identical to TRBD1. In germline, CDR1 is MNHNS, CDR2 SASEGT. Trimming took 11 bases from V and 3 from J; bases not matched to a gene: 5. CDR3 length: 12 residues. The CDR3 bases are TGTGCCTCATGGGACAGGGTCTACGAGCAGTACTTC. Amino acid sequence: CASWDRVYEQYF.

This clone was seen only once. The gene calls are TRBV6-5 and TRBJ1-5; unclear D gene. CDR1 and CDR2 (germline): MNHEY, SVGAGI. This CDR3 has 15 residues. With 6 bases removed from V and 0 bases from J, the gap between germline ends came to 12 bases. The CDR3 DNA is TGTGCCAGCAGCTCGACTGAAAATAGCAATCAGCCCCAGCATTTT. It specifies CASSSTENSNQPQHF.

The V and J genes are TRBV11-2 and TRBJ1-2, with D unclear. This CDR3 contains 12 residues. The V gene's germline CDR1 is SGHAT and CDR2 FQNNGV. V shed 4 bases and J shed 8 bases, with 11 bases lying between them. The CDR3 sequence: CASSYEASGYTF. CDR3 nucleotides: TGTGCCAGCAGCTATGAGGCATCCGGCTACACCTTC.

V usage is TRBV5-1 and J usage is TRBJ2-7; weak D call: TRBD1 (6 bases). Deletions cut 1 base from V and 1 base from J, with 18 bases between. Per germline, CDR1 SGHRS and CDR2 YFSETQ. The CDR3 has 17 amino acids. CDR3 sequence reads: CASSLWVIQGPSYEQYF. CDR3 DNA: TGCGCCAGCAGCTTGTGGGTTATACAGGGCCCATCCTACGAGCAGTACTTC.

The chain is built from TRBV7-2 and TRBJ2-2; 11 nucleotides match TRBD2. CDR3 length: 16 residues. V was pared by 3 bases and J by 5 bases, with 5 bases of the junction left unmatched. Germline CDR1 SGHTA, CDR2 FQGNSA. The CDR3 sequence is CASSFIAGGRTGELFF. DNA for the CDR3: TGTGCCAGCAGCTTCATAGCGGGAGGGCGGACCGGGGAGCTGTTTTTT. The full variable domain, in which reference TRBV7-2 and TRBJ2-2 provide the parts outside the CDR3, is GAGVSQSPSNKVTEKGKDVELRCDPISGHTALYWYRQSLGQGLEFLIYFQGNSAPDKSGLPSDRFSAERTGGSVSTLTIQRTQQEDSAVYLCASSFIAGGRTGELFFGEGSRLTVL.

The chain has TRBV5-1 and TRBJ1-6; the match to TRBD1 covers 7 bases. The trim removed 0 bases at V and 7 bases at J, leaving 10 bases unmatched. Germline V lookup: CDR1 SGHRS, CDR2 YFSETQ. The CDR3 loop spans 17 amino acids. CDR3: CASSLGGAGTENSPLHF. The CDR3 DNA follows: TGCGCCAGCAGCTTGGGCGGCGCCGGGACAGAGAATTCACCCCTCCACTTT.

The chain is built from TRBV27 and TRBJ2-2; 8 bases are shared with TRBD2. This CDR3 comprises 13 residues. Trimming at V came to 7 bases and at J to 8 bases, leaving 6 bases not matched to a gene. Germline assignment: CDR1 MNHEY and CDR2 SMNVEV (reference sequence). CDR3 protein: CASKKGLVGELFF. DNA of the CDR3: TGTGCCAGCAAGAAGGGACTAGTAGGGGAGCTGTTTTTT.

The chain employs TRBV11-2 and TRBJ1-4; the match to TRBD1 covers 7 bases. Germline lookup yields CDR1 SGHAT and CDR2 FQNNGV. J was trimmed by 3 bases and V by 0 bases; bases with no gene match: 4. The CDR3 is made up of 16 amino acids. The CDR3 loop reads CASSLEVTGPNEKLFF. Written as DNA, the CDR3 is TGTGCCAGCAGCTTAGAGGTGACAGGGCCTAATGAAAAACTGTTTTTT.

The rearrangement uses TRBV2 and TRBJ1-3; weak D call: TRBD1 (5 bases). In germline, CDR1 is SNHLY, CDR2 FYNNEI. The CDR3 has 15 amino acids. Between the trimmed V and J ends, which lost 6 bases and 2 bases, there was a span of 14 bases. The CDR3 bases are TGTGCCAGCAGGGATGACAGCTTCACTGGAAACACCATATATTTT. Translated, it gives CASRDDSFTGNTIYF.

This clone was recorded a few times. This chain connects TRBV11-2 to TRBJ1-2; D is unresolved. This CDR3 has 16 residues. CDR1 and CDR2 (germline): SGHAT, FQNNGV. Trimming pared 4 bases from V and 4 bases from J, leaving 19 bases between. The CDR3 DNA sequence: TGTGCCAGCAGCTCCCAAGGTGGTCAAACTATCTATGGCTACACCTTC. It yields the protein CASSSQGGQTIYGYTF.

The V gene is TRBV29-1, the J gene TRBJ2-1; TRBD2 matches 7 bases. Germline values: CDR1 SQVTM, CDR2 ANQGSEA. Trimming removed 4 bases from V and 9 bases from J; junction bases left unmatched: 6. CDR3 length equals 12 residues. In DNA form, the CDR3 reads TGCAGCGTTGGGGGCCCGGGAGGTGAGCAGTTCTTC. Its protein product is CSVGGPGGEQFF.

The chain has TRBV12-5 and TRBJ2-1; a weak D match, TRBD2 (5 bases). There are 13 residues in the CDR3. Trimming took off 9 bases at V and 6 bases at J, with 15 bases between the two ends. Per germline, CDR1 LGHNT and CDR2 FRNRAP. The CDR3 loop reads CASRTGSLNEQFF. CDR3 in DNA: TGTGCTAGCCGGACGGGGAGCCTCAATGAGCAGTTCTTC.

This chain links TRBV27 with TRBJ2-2, with D uncertain. V lost 4 bases to trimming and J lost 6 bases, with 9 bases between them. The germline V gene has CDR1 MNHEY and CDR2 SMNVEV (reference sequence). CDR3 length: 13 residues. This CDR3 is CASSSWASGELFF. The DNA of the CDR3 is TGTGCCAGCAGTTCTTGGGCTTCCGGGGAGCTGTTTTTT.

V usage is TRBV5-6 and J usage is TRBJ2-6; D may be TRBD1 (6 bases). The CDR3 is made up of 16 amino acids. Trimming stripped 2 bases from V and 4 bases from J, with 13 bases between. Germline values: CDR1 SGHDT, CDR2 YYEEEE. The CDR3 sequence is CASSLNTGSGANVLTF. The CDR3 DNA reads as TGTGCCAGCAGCTTAAACACAGGGTCAGGGGCCAACGTCCTGACTTTC.

The chain joins TRBV5-8 to TRBJ2-3; 9 bases are a match to TRBD1. Germline CDR1 reads SGHTS; CDR2 reads YDEGEE. Trimming at V came to 2 bases and at J to 4 bases, leaving 5 bases not matched to a gene. There are 15 residues in the CDR3. CDR3 amino acids: CASSLRQGGPDTQYF. CDR3 coding DNA: TGTGCCAGCAGCTTAAGACAGGGGGGTCCAGATACGCAGTATTTT.

The chain recombines TRBV6-6 with TRBJ2-7; 8 nucleotides align to TRBD1. The germline gives CDR1 MNHNY, CDR2 SVGAGI (reference sequence). The CDR3 consists of 15 residues. V lost 6 bases, J lost 4 bases, and 11 bases stayed unmatched. CDR3 sequence: CASSPPLDRDYEQYF. CDR3 sequence (DNA): TGTGCCAGCAGCCCCCCCTTGGACAGGGATTACGAGCAGTACTTC.

The chain employs TRBV7-2 and TRBJ1-2, with D unresolved. Germline-derived CDR1 and CDR2 are SGHTA and FQGNSA. Trimming removed 1 base at V and 4 bases at J, with 13 bases between. The CDR3 loop spans 15 amino acids. This CDR3 is CASSLGREIAYGYTF. The CDR3 coding sequence is TGTGCCAGCAGCTTAGGGCGGGAGATCGCCTATGGCTACACCTTC.

The rearrangement uses TRBV5-6 and TRBJ1-1; a possible D gene is TRBD1 (6 bases). V lost 5 bases and J 12 bases, leaving 23 bases between the germline ends. In germline, CDR1 is SGHDT, CDR2 YYEEEE. The CDR3 extends over 14 amino acids. This chain's CDR3 is CASSSFDRPIVTFF. The CDR3, as DNA: TGTGCCAGCAGTTCTTTCGACAGGCCGATTGTAACTTTCTTT.

The CDR3 here is CAISEFSYTF. In DNA, the CDR3 is TGTGCCATCAGTGAGTTTAGCTACACCTTC. This chain joins TRBV10-3 and TRBJ1-2; D remains unclear. This CDR3 contains 10 residues. The V end lost 1 base, the J end lost 9 bases, and 3 bases lay between the germline ends. Germline V gives CDR1 ENHRY, CDR2 SYGVKD.